One and the same sample provided the 27 T cell receptor beta chains below, sequenced in a study of T cell responses to AZD1222 COVID-19 vaccine. Clones were sequenced by immunoSEQ multiplex PCR, and TCRdb holds only the in-frame ones, with some missing. The profile shows about 210,000 clones, about 94% of them singletons. The sample in question was peripheral blood, obtained 28 days after the second dose of the MenACWY control vaccine. The receptor source for this set is an adult who received the MenACWY meningococcal vaccine as a control.

The chain combines TRBV5-1 with TRBJ1-2; D ambiguous. This CDR3 contains 14 residues. Looked up from germline, CDR1 is SGHRS and CDR2 is YFSETQ. The germline V and J ends were trimmed by 1 base and 4 bases, with 11 bases remaining between them. CDR3 sequence reads: CASSLSPQVYGYTF. Here the CDR3 DNA reads TGCGCCAGCAGCTTGTCCCCGCAGGTCTATGGCTACACCTTC.

The rearrangement joins TRBV4-1 to TRBJ1-5; 8 nucleotides match TRBD1. Germline lookup yields CDR1 MGHRA and CDR2 YSYEKL. After removal of 1 base from V and 2 bases from J, the junction contained 4 bases not matched to a gene. This CDR3 has 16 residues. The CDR3 DNA sequence: TGCGCCAGCAGCCAAGTCCTGACAGGGGGCAATCAGCCCCAGCATTTT. Amino acid sequence: CASSQVLTGGNQPQHF.

V and J are TRBV27 and TRBJ2-5; the D call may be TRBD1 or TRBD2 (5 bases each). V was trimmed by 4 bases and J by 2 bases, leaving 14 bases between them. Germline V gives CDR1 MNHEY, CDR2 SMNVEV (reference sequence). The CDR3 totals 15 residues. CDR3: CASSWGLGAQETQYF. The CDR3 DNA follows: TGTGCCAGCAGTTGGGGCTTGGGAGCTCAAGAGACCCAGTACTTC.

The chain couples TRBV5-4 to TRBJ2-3; the match to TRBD2 covers 8 bases. The CDR3 sequence is 16 residues long. Germline CDR1 and CDR2: SGHNT and YYREEE (reference sequence). J was trimmed by 0 bases and V by 0 bases; bases with no gene match: 3. The CDR3 sequence is CASSLDAGGSTDTQYF. CDR3 sequence (DNA): TGTGCCAGCAGCTTGGACGCGGGGGGTAGCACAGATACGCAGTATTTT.

V and J are TRBV7-7 and TRBJ2-5, with 10 bases matching TRBD2. Germline values: CDR1 SSHAT, CDR2 FNYEAQ (reference sequence). This CDR3 is 15 amino acids long. Losses at the gene ends were 1 base for V and 5 bases for J; bases not matched to a gene: 4. CDR3: CASSLGLAGVETQYF. In DNA, the CDR3 is TGTGCCAGCAGCTTAGGGCTAGCGGGGGTGGAGACCCAGTACTTC.

The chain links TRBV3-1 (or the pseudogene TRBV3-2) to TRBJ2-5, with TRBD2 matching over 8 bases. With 4 bases clipped from V and 5 bases from J, the junction kept 12 bases outside the gene matches. Germline CDR1 and CDR2: LGHDT and YNNKEL (reference sequence). This CDR3 comprises 16 residues. As DNA, the CDR3 is TGTGCCAGCAGCCCAGGAACGGGGGGGGCAGGGGAGACCCAGTACTTC. Amino acid sequence: CASSPGTGGAGETQYF.

This sequence joins TRBV14 and TRBJ1-2, with 7 positions matching TRBD1. Trimming removed 4 bases from V and 7 bases from J; junction bases left unmatched: 9. The CDR3 has 14 amino acids. Per germline, CDR1 SGHDN and CDR2 FVKESK. CDR3 amino acids: CASSPTGRLGGYTF. Here the CDR3 DNA reads TGTGCCAGCAGCCCGACAGGGCGCTTGGGTGGCTACACCTTC.

The sample holds one count of this clone. The J gene is TRBJ2-2, the V gene TRBV5-1; D is possibly TRBD2 (5 bases). The germline V gene encodes CDR1 SGHRS and CDR2 YFSETQ. This CDR3 has 13 residues. The V and J ends lost 3 bases and 6 bases respectively, with 9 bases between them. CDR3 bases: TGCGCCAGCAGCTGGGAGTCGGCCGGGGAGCTGTTTTTT. Its protein is CASSWESAGELFF.

The V and J genes are TRBV28 and TRBJ2-3; 12 nucleotides line up with TRBD2. The trim removed 2 bases at V and 0 bases at J, leaving 12 bases unmatched. Germline V lookup: CDR1 MDHEN, CDR2 SYDVKM. The CDR3 is 20 amino acids. CDR3 sequence (DNA): TGTGCCAGCAGTTTAGAAACGATCAGGACTAGCGGGGTTAGCACAGATACGCAGTATTTT. It yields the protein CASSLETIRTSGVSTDTQYF.

The chain is built from TRBV25-1 and TRBJ1-3; D is perhaps TRBD1 (5 bases). This CDR3 has 15 amino acids. The germline gives CDR1 MGHDK, CDR2 SYGVNS. Between the trimmed V and J ends, which lost 8 bases and 6 bases, there was a span of 20 bases. The CDR3 coding sequence is TGTGCCAGCGCCCGCTGGGGCAGGGACGAAAACACCATATATTTT. Translation gives CASARWGRDENTIYF.

This chain uses TRBV9 with TRBJ2-1; 10 bases are a match to TRBD2. The CDR3 has 16 residues. In germline, CDR1 is SGDLS, CDR2 YYNGEE. J lost 11 bases, V lost 0 bases, and 11 bases had no gene match. CDR3 loop: CASSVAVRSGLAKQFF. In DNA form, the CDR3 reads TGTGCCAGCAGCGTAGCAGTCAGATCGGGACTAGCGAAGCAGTTCTTC.

J is TRBJ2-7 and V is TRBV7-9, with D possibly matching TRBD1 (6 bases). From germline, CDR1 is SEHNR and CDR2 FQNEAQ (reference sequence). This CDR3 has 15 residues. V was shortened by 4 bases and J by 3 bases, with 16 bases between the two germline ends. The CDR3 spells CASSSSGVPGYEQYF. CDR3 coding DNA: TGTGCCAGCAGCTCCTCAGGGGTGCCAGGCTACGAGCAGTACTTC.

V and J are TRBV5-6 and TRBJ2-5; D is uncertain. Trimming pared 1 base from V and 4 bases from J, leaving 5 bases between. CDR3 length equals 12 residues. Germline V CDR1 and CDR2: SGHDT, YYEEEE. The CDR3: CASSLTIETQYF. The CDR3 bases are TGTGCCAGCAGCTTGACCATAGAGACCCAGTACTTC. Full variable domain (missing parts from reference TRBV5-6 and TRBJ2-5): DAGVTQSPTHLIKTRGQQVTLRCSPKSGHDTVSWYQQALGQGPQFIFQYYEEEERQRGNFPDRFSGHQFPNYSSELNVNALLLGDSALYLCASSLTIETQYFGPGTRLLVL.

This chain uses TRBV4-1 with TRBJ2-1, with D perhaps assigned TRBD1 or TRBD2 (5 bases each). Trimming removed 4 bases at V and 8 bases at J, with 21 bases between. The CDR3 is 16 residues long. The germline gives CDR1 MGHRA, CDR2 YSYEKL. The CDR3 DNA is TGCGCCAGCAGCCCGTTCGAAGGGGCCCCGGGGCATGAGCAGTTCTTC. It codes for CASSPFEGAPGHEQFF.

This chain links TRBV9 with TRBJ2-3, with TRBD2 matching over 7 bases. The V segment lost 0 bases and the J segment 2 bases; nucleotides outside the gene matches: 6. Germline assignment: CDR1 SGDLS and CDR2 YYNGEE. The CDR3 is 16 residues long. In DNA form, the CDR3 reads TGTGCCAGCAGCGTAGCCAGCGGGGTAACCACAGATACGCAGTATTTT. Its protein product is CASSVASGVTTDTQYF.

The chain combines TRBV27 with TRBJ2-7; the D is unclear. With 3 bases removed from V and 3 bases from J, the gap between germline ends came to 9 bases. The CDR3 runs 13 residues. Germline V lookup: CDR1 MNHEY, CDR2 SMNVEV (reference sequence). CDR3 amino acids: CASSLGQIYEQYF. The CDR3 DNA is TGTGCCAGCAGTTTGGGTCAAATCTACGAGCAGTACTTC.

The chain is built from TRBV6-1 and TRBJ1-2; 9 positions match TRBD1. The J segment lost 6 bases and the V segment lost 3 bases, leaving 5 bases of the junction unmatched. The CDR3 covers 14 residues. Per germline, CDR1 MNHNS and CDR2 SASEGT. Here the CDR3 reads CASSEGTGTDGYTF. The CDR3, as DNA: TGTGCCAGCAGTGAGGGGACAGGGACGGATGGCTACACCTTC.

The chain links TRBV5-1 to TRBJ2-1; 14 nucleotides align to TRBD2. Germline V gene sequence: CDR1 SGHRS, CDR2 YFSETQ. The CDR3 extends over 18 amino acids. V dropped 3 bases and J dropped 0; count of bases not matched to a gene: 5. The CDR3 loop reads CASSSGLAGGLSYNEQFF. CDR3 nucleotides: TGCGCCAGCAGCTCCGGACTAGCGGGAGGACTCTCCTACAATGAGCAGTTCTTC.

V usage is TRBV4-3 and J usage is TRBJ1-2; D may be TRBD1 (5 bases). Per germline, CDR1 LGHNA and CDR2 YSLEER. This CDR3 comprises 13 residues. V was pared by 4 bases and J by 8 bases, with 14 bases between. This CDR3 reads CASSRGPPGGYTF. CDR3 DNA sequence: TGCGCCAGCAGCCGGGGCCCCCCGGGGGGCTACACCTTC.

This chain joins TRBV25-1 and TRBJ2-7; D is possibly TRBD1 (6 bases). Between the trimmed V and J ends, which lost 6 bases and 4 bases, there was a span of 13 bases. CDR1 and CDR2 from the germline V gene are MGHDK and SYGVNS. This CDR3 has 13 amino acids. The CDR3 region is CASRPGEKYEQYF. CDR3 in DNA: TGTGCCAGCAGACCAGGGGAAAAGTACGAGCAGTACTTC.

The chain uses TRBV28 and TRBJ1-4; no definite D call. In germline, CDR1 is MDHEN, CDR2 SYDVKM. The CDR3 covers 14 residues. Trimming pared 5 bases from V and 0 bases from J, leaving 7 bases between. CDR3 DNA sequence: TGTGCCAGCAGTCCTGCTCCAACTAATGAAAAACTGTTTTTT. Encoded protein: CASSPAPTNEKLFF. Full variable domain (missing parts from reference TRBV28 and TRBJ1-4): DVKVTQSSRYLVKRTGEKVFLECVQDMDHENMFWYRQDPGLGLRLIYFSYDVKMKEKGDIPEGYSVSREKKERFSLILESASTNQTSMYLCASSPAPTNEKLFFGSGTQLSVL.

The V and J genes are TRBV3-1 (or the pseudogene TRBV3-2) and TRBJ2-3; 15 nucleotides agree with TRBD2. The CDR3 is 16 residues long. V shed 5 bases and J 10 bases; nucleotides not matched to a gene: 10. Germline loops: CDR1 LGHDT, CDR2 YNNKEL (reference sequence). In DNA form, the CDR3 reads TGTGCCAGCAGCGGACGTTGGACTAGCGGGAGGGGTCCGCAGTATTTT. The encoded protein is CASSGRWTSGRGPQYF.

The chain uses TRBV18 and TRBJ1-2; 8 positions agree with TRBD1. The CDR3 length is 16 residues. Trimming took 0 bases from V and 0 from J; bases not matched to a gene: 3. Germline V gene lookup returns CDR1 KGHSH and CDR2 LQKENI. CDR3: CASSPPGQGPNYGYTF. CDR3 nucleotide sequence: TGTGCCAGCTCACCACCCGGACAGGGTCCTAACTATGGCTACACCTTC.

The chain has TRBV9 and TRBJ1-3; TRBD1 is a possible D gene (6 bases). The CDR3 is 16 residues long. Germline V gene lookup returns CDR1 SGDLS and CDR2 YYNGEE. The germline V and J ends were trimmed by 0 bases and 0 bases, with 10 bases remaining between them. This CDR3 is CASSVGGGSSGNTIYF. The DNA for the CDR3 is TGTGCCAGCAGCGTAGGAGGGGGGAGCTCTGGAAACACCATATATTTT.

The gene calls are TRBV28 and TRBJ1-2, with D perhaps TRBD1 (6 bases). The V gene's germline CDR1 is MDHEN and CDR2 SYDVKM. Trimming removed 10 bases from V and 3 bases from J, with 24 bases in between. The CDR3 contains 16 residues. The CDR3 nucleotides read TGTGCCACAACCACCCCACCAGGGGCGGGGCACTATGGCTACACCTTC. Translated, it gives CATTTPPGAGHYGYTF.

The V gene is TRBV2, the J gene TRBJ1-1; tentatively, D is TRBD1 (5 bases). The CDR3 extends over 15 amino acids. Between the trimmed V and J ends, which lost 4 bases and 3 bases, there was a span of 15 bases. Per the germline V gene, CDR1 is SNHLY and CDR2 is FYNNEI. In nucleotides, the CDR3 is TGTGCCAGCAGTGGGGTAACAGGAAGGTACACTGAAGCTTTCTTT. Amino acid sequence: CASSGVTGRYTEAFF.

The chain is built from TRBV9 and TRBJ2-3; D gene ambiguous. Germline V gene data show CDR1 as SGDLS and CDR2 as YYNGEE. The CDR3 is 13 residues long. V lost 0 bases to trimming and J lost 11 bases, with 13 bases between them. CDR3 DNA sequence: TGTGCCAGCAGCGTAGATGAAGGTTCGGGGCAGTATTTT. The encoded protein is CASSVDEGSGQYF.